The 20 T cell receptor beta chains presented below share a single source sample, sequenced in a study of Ad26.COV2.S vaccination and SARS-CoV-2 variants. As to treatment: around 19 received Ad26.COV2.S at low or high dose, single or two shots; roughly five received placebo; per-sample allocation not given. Collection of the samples took place on day 63 after the first injection of vaccine or placebo. The protocol was immunoSEQ multiplex PCR, while the TCRdb copy is restricted to in-frame clones and leaves out a portion. The repertoire includes approximately 480,000 clones, around 88% of them detected once, and 9.5% to 15% sits in the top ten. Specimen: peripheral blood, collected in a trial of Ad26.COV2.S vaccine versus placebo. These receptor sequences come from a person aged 18-65 years who received the Ad26.COV2.S COVID-19 vaccine or a placebo.

The gene calls are TRBV3-1 (or the pseudogene TRBV3-2) and TRBJ2-3, with TRBD2 matching 7 bases. Unmatched junction bases numbered 9, after V lost 3 bases and J lost 3 bases. CDR1 is LGHDT, CDR2 YNNKEL, per germline (reference sequence). The CDR3 has 16 residues. CDR3 residues: CASSHARQGGTDTQYF. DNA for the CDR3: TGTGCCAGCAGCCACGCCCGGCAGGGAGGGACAGATACGCAGTATTTT.

The chain recombines TRBV7-2 with TRBJ1-1, with D perhaps TRBD1 (5 bases). Looked up from germline, CDR1 is SGHTA and CDR2 is FQGNSA. V lost 5 bases and J lost 6, with 22 bases in between. The CDR3 runs to 16 residues. CDR3 sequence (DNA): TGTGCCAGCAGCCCTCTCGGGGGGGTTCGTATGGCTGAAGCTTTCTTT. Its protein product is CASSPLGGVRMAEAFF. Full variable domain (remainder filled in from reference TRBV7-2 and TRBJ1-1): GAGVSQSPSNKVTEKGKDVELRCDPISGHTALYWYRQSLGQGLEFLIYFQGNSAPDKSGLPSDRFSAERTGGSVSTLTIQRTQQEDSAVYLCASSPLGGVRMAEAFFGQGTRLTVV.

The chain links TRBV5-8 to TRBJ1-6, with a weak D call TRBD1 (6 bases). Trimming stripped 4 bases from V and 9 bases from J, with 20 bases between. The CDR3 covers 16 residues. Germline CDR1 SGHTS, CDR2 YDEGEE. CDR3 nucleotide sequence: TGTGCCAGCAGCGCAACTAACCGGGGGGCCCGTTCACCCCTCCACTTT. This codes for CASSATNRGARSPLHF.

V is TRBV11-2 and J is TRBJ2-7; D is possibly TRBD1 or TRBD2 (5 bases each). V lost 2 bases and J 2 bases, leaving 13 bases between the germline ends. CDR3 length equals 15 residues. The germline gives CDR1 SGHAT, CDR2 FQNNGV. The CDR3 bases are TGTGCCAGCAGCTTAAGGGGACCACAGACCTACGAGCAGTACTTC. Translated, it gives CASSLRGPQTYEQYF.

In this sample, this clone turned up a few times. The chain couples TRBV11-2 to TRBJ2-2; D may be TRBD1 or TRBD2 (5 bases each). Trimming took 1 base from V and 7 from J, leaving 13 bases between them. The CDR3 consists of 15 residues. From germline, CDR1 is SGHAT and CDR2 FQNNGV. The CDR3 DNA is TGTGCCAGCAGCTTAGGCCCCCTGAGGGGCGGGGAGCTGTTTTTT. It translates to CASSLGPLRGGELFF. Full variable domain (remainder filled in from reference TRBV11-2 and TRBJ2-2): EAGVAQSPRYKIIEKRQSVAFWCNPISGHATLYWYQQILGQGPKLLIQFQNNGVVDDSQLPKDRFSAERLKGVDSTLKIQPAKLEDSAVYLCASSLGPLRGGELFFGEGSRLTVL.

CDR3 in DNA: TGTGCCAGCAGGGTACTAGCGGGGCGCACAGATACGCAGTATTTT. It encodes CASRVLAGRTDTQYF. The chain employs TRBV2 and TRBJ2-3, with 10 bases that match TRBD2. This CDR3 has 15 amino acids. Germline CDR1 and CDR2: SNHLY and FYNNEI. The J segment lost 1 base and the V segment lost 6 bases, leaving 4 bases of the junction unmatched.

J is TRBJ1-1 and V is TRBV9; D gene uncertain. Looked up from germline, CDR1 is SGDLS and CDR2 is YYNGEE. V lost 2 bases, J lost 4 bases, and 9 bases lay in between. The CDR3 is 13 residues long. For the CDR3, the DNA is TGTGCCAGCAGCGTGGCGGCGGGCACTGAAGCTTTCTTT. This encodes CASSVAAGTEAFF.

This chain uses TRBV5-4 with TRBJ1-1; D uncertain. This CDR3 is built from 13 residues. Germline V gives CDR1 SGHNT, CDR2 YYREEE (reference sequence). The ends were cut back, 2 bases at V and 0 bases at J, with 5 bases in the middle. This chain's CDR3 is CASSFRMNTEAFF. CDR3 DNA sequence: TGTGCCAGCAGCTTTCGTATGAACACTGAAGCTTTCTTT.

This clone was seen only a few times. The CDR3, as DNA: TGCAGCGTTGTTCCCGGGACAGGGAGGAGAGAGACCCAGTACTTC. Translation gives CSVVPGTGRRETQYF. V usage is TRBV29-1 and J usage is TRBJ2-5; the match to TRBD1 covers 9 bases. Germline V CDR1 and CDR2: SQVTM, ANQGSEA. This CDR3 contains 15 residues. V trimming: 4 bases; J trimming: 4 bases; junction bases outside the gene matches: 10.

This chain uses TRBV19 with TRBJ2-7, with a possible D match to TRBD2 (5 bases). V was trimmed by 3 bases and J by 3 bases, leaving 9 bases between them. This CDR3 is 13 amino acids long. Germline CDR1 and CDR2: LNHDA and SQIVND (reference sequence). CDR3 sequence (DNA): TGTGCCAGTAGTATCAAAGGAGGCTACGAGCAGTACTTC. This translates into CASSIKGGYEQYF.

This chain connects TRBV24-1 to TRBJ1-3; TRBD1 is a possible D gene (5 bases). This CDR3 region has 17 residues. Looked up from germline, CDR1 is KGHDR and CDR2 is SFDVKD. V dropped 1 base and J dropped 4 bases, with 16 bases sitting between them. The CDR3 bases are TGTGCCACCAGTGATTTTCGCCTAAGGGGACCAGGAAACACCATATATTTT. It codes for CATSDFRLRGPGNTIYF.

The chain combines TRBV9 with TRBJ2-3; TRBD2 matches 10 bases. This CDR3 region has 14 residues. V trimming: 4 bases; J trimming: 6 bases; junction bases outside the gene matches: 5. CDR1 and CDR2 (germline): SGDLS, YYNGEE. CDR3 DNA sequence: TGTGCCAGCAGCAAGCGGGAGGGATCGGATACGCAGTATTTT. It translates to CASSKREGSDTQYF.

V usage is TRBV28 and J usage is TRBJ2-7; TRBD2 matches at 13 bases. This CDR3 has 20 residues. Germline-derived CDR1 and CDR2 are MDHEN and SYDVKM. Germline trimming cut 5 bases from V and 2 bases from J; bases unmatched to any gene: 18. The CDR3 coding sequence is TGTGCCAGCAGTACTACTAGGACTAGCGGGAGAAGGACCTCACCCTACGAGCAGTACTTC. As protein: CASSTTRTSGRRTSPYEQYF.

This clone was picked up one time. V and J are TRBV7-2 and TRBJ2-1; weak D call: TRBD1 (6 bases). The CDR3 covers 16 residues. CDR1 and CDR2 from the germline V gene are SGHTA and FQGNSA. Trimming left V 3 bases short and J 2 bases short, with 14 bases between. The CDR3 loop is CASSLEGTYTYNEQFF. DNA for the CDR3: TGTGCCAGCAGCTTGGAAGGGACATATACCTACAATGAGCAGTTCTTC.

This chain connects TRBV27 to TRBJ2-5, with TRBD2 identical over 11 bases. The CDR3 is made up of 17 amino acids. Germline V gene lookup returns CDR1 MNHEY and CDR2 SMNVEV (reference sequence). The V and J ends lost 4 bases and 5 bases, in that order; junction bases with no gene match: 12. CDR3: CASSSPSSGREGETQYF. CDR3 nucleotide sequence: TGTGCCAGCAGTTCCCCGAGTAGCGGGAGGGAGGGGGAGACCCAGTACTTC.

The genes are TRBV30 and TRBJ2-7; D not resolved. The germline V gene encodes CDR1 GTSNPN and CDR2 SVGIG (reference sequence). V was pared by 3 bases and J by 7 bases, with 25 bases between. CDR3 length equals 16 residues. The CDR3 nucleotides read TGTGCCTGGAGGCCAGCCGACTCACCCCCTACAGAGGAGCAGTACTTC. Translation: CAWRPADSPPTEEQYF.

The rearrangement uses TRBV30 and TRBJ1-2, with 8 bases lining up with TRBD1. Trimming removed 0 bases from V and 0 bases from J; junction bases left unmatched: 6. The germline V gene encodes CDR1 GTSNPN and CDR2 SVGIG (reference sequence). The CDR3 sequence is 16 residues long. CDR3: CAWSVDRGVTNYGYTF. CDR3 nucleotides: TGTGCCTGGAGTGTAGACAGGGGAGTGACTAACTATGGCTACACCTTC. The full variable domain, completed using reference TRBV30 and TRBJ1-2, is SQTIHQWPATLVQPVGSPLSLECTVEGTSNPNLYWYRQAAGRGLQLLFYSVGIGQISSEVPQNLSASRPQDRQFILSSKKLLLSDSGFYLCAWSVDRGVTNYGYTFGSGTRLTVV.

The genes are TRBV15 and TRBJ2-1; the match to TRBD1 covers 10 bases. The CDR3 loop spans 15 amino acids. V lost 3 bases, J lost 7 bases, and 6 bases stayed unmatched. From germline, CDR1 is LNHNV and CDR2 YYDKDF (reference sequence). The CDR3 loop reads CATSRDRGSQNEQFF. CDR3 nucleotides: TGTGCCACCAGCAGGGACAGGGGGAGTCAGAATGAGCAGTTCTTC. Using reference TRBV15 and TRBJ2-1 for the parts outside the CDR3, the full variable domain is DAMVIQNPRYQVTQFGKPVTLSCSQTLNHNVMYWYQQKSSQAPKLLFHYYDKDFNNEADTPDNFQSRRPNTSFCFLDIRSPGLGDTAMYLCATSRDRGSQNEQFFGPGTRLTVL.

The chain joins TRBV9 to TRBJ2-7, with a possible D match to TRBD1 (6 bases). CDR3 length: 13 amino acids. The V gene lost 3 bases and the J gene lost 5 bases, with 12 bases spanning the gap. Germline CDR1 reads SGDLS; CDR2 reads YYNGEE. The CDR3 spells CASSAAGVNEQYF. The DNA of the CDR3 is TGTGCCAGCAGCGCAGCAGGGGTAAACGAGCAGTACTTC.

V usage is TRBV2 and J usage is TRBJ2-2; TRBD2 matches at 9 bases. This CDR3 has 15 amino acids. With V trimmed by 8 bases and J by 3 bases, 7 bases remained unmatched. CDR1 and CDR2 from the germline V gene are SNHLY and FYNNEI. The CDR3, as DNA: TGTGCCAGCCTAAAGCGGGAGGCGGACACCGGGGAGCTGTTTTTT. This sequence encodes CASLKREADTGELFF.